This TCR beta chain was observed in a study of T-cell memory formation after mild COVID-19. Study information: Most TCR clusters belonged to a single donor.

5'RACE with constant-segment primers built TCRalpha and TCRbeta cDNA libraries with UMIs. TCRdb passed the 5' RACE reads through MiXCR, listing each CDR3 protein once. The sample records around 200,000 distinct CDR3 sequences, 10% being singletons. Per germline, CDR1 MNHEY and CDR2 SVGAGI. The CDR3 loop spans 15 amino acids. The V and J ends lost 7 bases and 4 bases respectively, with 14 bases between them. Study results and limitations: Still unconfirmed is whether the second-wave clones peaking on day 37 recognized SARS-CoV-2.

Note on this clonotype: Antigen unknown.

V usage is TRBV6-5 and J usage is TRBJ2-6; D is undetermined. Input material: PBMCs or a T cell subset sorted from them (not recorded which). The TCR originated in a man aged 18 to 30 who had mild COVID-19 (a few samples of this study predate the infection). Cell type and time point are not known. CDR3 protein: CASTRPSPGANVLTF. In DNA, the CDR3 is TGTGCCAGCACGAGACCTTCACCGGGGGCCAACGTCCTGACTTTC.